This T cell receptor beta chain is drawn from a study of T-cell reconstitution after alpha-beta-depleted transplantation in children. This sample's TCRbeta library carried unique molecular identifier barcodes. Each CDR3 protein gets one entry after TCRdb re-called the PCR reads with MiXCR. The sample includes about 610,000 distinct CDR3 sequences, over 9.5% seen only once; the top ten take about 4.2%. Trimming cost V 0 bases and J 5 bases; bases outside gene matches: 1. This CDR3 is built from 16 residues. The germline gives CDR1 ENHRY, CDR2 SYGVKD. The sample consisted of PBMCs from the stem cell graft donor, taken from the stem cell graft. This receptor was obtained from a human donor who donated a stem cell graft to a child with acute myeloid leukemia. The chain combines TRBV10-3 with TRBJ2-1, with TRBD2 matching 13 bases. CDR3 nucleotide sequence: TGTGCCATCAGTGAGTCTGGGACTAGCGGGAACAATGAGCAGTTCTTC. Protein: CAISESGTSGNNEQFF.